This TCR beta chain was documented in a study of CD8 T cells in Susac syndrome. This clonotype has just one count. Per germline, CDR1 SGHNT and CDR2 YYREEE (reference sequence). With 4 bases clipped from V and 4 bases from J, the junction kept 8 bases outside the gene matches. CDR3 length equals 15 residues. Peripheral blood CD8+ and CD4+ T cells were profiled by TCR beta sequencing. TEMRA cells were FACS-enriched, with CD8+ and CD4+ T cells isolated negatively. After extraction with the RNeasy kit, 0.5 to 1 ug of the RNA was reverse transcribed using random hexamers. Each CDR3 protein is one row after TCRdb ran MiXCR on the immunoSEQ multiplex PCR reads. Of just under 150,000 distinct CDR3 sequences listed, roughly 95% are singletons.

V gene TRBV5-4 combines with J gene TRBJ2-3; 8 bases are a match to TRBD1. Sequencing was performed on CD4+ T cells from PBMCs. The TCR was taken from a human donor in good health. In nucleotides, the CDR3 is TGTGCCAGCAGCAAGACAGGGGACCGGGCAGATACGCAGTATTTT. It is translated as CASSKTGDRADTQYF.